This T cell receptor beta chain was captured in a study of T cell responses to AZD1222 COVID-19 vaccine (dated by TCRdb to 2020 to 2023). With regard to the full study: AZD1222 recipients with second doses at about 4 weeks or about 12 weeks were pooled, because spike-specific TCR depth and breadth did not differ between schedules. TCR sequencing covered some 250 trial participants: about 210 given two doses of AZD1222 and 26 given two doses of MenACWY control vaccine. Trial participants were enrolled into age subgroups of 18-55, 56-69 and 70-plus years, which contained about 150, 28 and 57 TCR-sequenced participants, respectively.

About this clone: Which antigen it targets is not known. Base qualities are not recorded, but no much larger clone differs from it by a single base.

The label giving this sample's time point can be read as: baseline before first vaccination. Vaccinee samples came from UK trials COV001 and COV002, including a single-blind randomized controlled phase 2/3 trial of AZD1222 (ChAdOx1 nCoV-19) in healthy adults. For TCRbeta chain sequencing, PBMC samples were collected from trial participants at day 0 and at day 28 after the second dose. Results the study describes overall, beyond this receptor: In the small 56-69-year group, the increase in depth fell short of significance, most likely because of low power. Spike-specific TCR breadth and depth rose significantly after two AZD1222 doses compared with day 0 and with MenACWY recipients. The whole spike protein was spanned by vaccine-associated CD4 TCRs, and dominant responses were seen in regions 160-218 and 743-854. Conclusions about previously exposed vaccinees are limited, since just a handful of AZD1222 recipients were seropositive for SARS-CoV-2 at baseline. Because no day 14 peak-response samples were available, the repertoires could be characterized only after the peak T cell response. Reportedly, close to half of the unique spike-specific TCRs recognized epitopes lying outside the regions that are mutated in the B.1.351 and B.1.1.7 variants. Participants were mostly white British, with more females than males. The authors suggested clonal diversity may have been underestimated.

The CDR3 regions of human TCRbeta chains were analyzed by immunosequencing. The original pipeline was this. Repertoire TCRs were checked for matches against a reference library of SARS-CoV-2-specific TCRs that had been generated using the MIRA antigen-specificity platform. Breadth meant the fraction of unique TCRs that were SARS-CoV-2-associated, whereas depth meant the fraction of total T cells that were SARS-CoV-2-associated. Using the MIRA data, every spike-specific TCR was mapped to the spike region that the TCR reacted to and assigned to either a CD4 or a CD8 class. Log10-transformed breadth and depth values were compared by one-way ANOVA with Sidak's multiple comparisons tests. The clones in this table, taken by TCRdb from immuneACCESS, are in-frame only. Not every clone is retained; where verified, under half of the shortfall comes from an unresolved V gene, and the cause of the rest is unknown. V and J calls and clone size are copied from that table; D and trimming were computed from the DNA. For this sample there are about 130,000 clones; approximately 85% appear just once. The ten largest account for 7.5% to 8% of the sample.

A distance of 15 bases separates the germline ends of V and J, which lose 5 bases and 8 bases respectively. The cysteine opens and the phenylalanine closes a CDR3 of 14 amino acids. Solely the CDR3 DNA is kept, with 42 bases framed from the first base. Reading the germline V gene (reference sequence) gives CDR1 LNHDA and CDR2 SQIVND. The origin of this receptor is an adult in good health. This material consisted of peripheral blood, taken on day 0 of AZD1222 vaccination. The chain couples TRBV19 to TRBJ1-4, and TRBD1 may be the D gene, going by 5 matching bases. The DNA sequence is as follows: TGTGCCAGTAGTTCCGGGACCGCTGGGGAAAAACTGTTTTTT. It encodes CASSSGTAGEKLFF.